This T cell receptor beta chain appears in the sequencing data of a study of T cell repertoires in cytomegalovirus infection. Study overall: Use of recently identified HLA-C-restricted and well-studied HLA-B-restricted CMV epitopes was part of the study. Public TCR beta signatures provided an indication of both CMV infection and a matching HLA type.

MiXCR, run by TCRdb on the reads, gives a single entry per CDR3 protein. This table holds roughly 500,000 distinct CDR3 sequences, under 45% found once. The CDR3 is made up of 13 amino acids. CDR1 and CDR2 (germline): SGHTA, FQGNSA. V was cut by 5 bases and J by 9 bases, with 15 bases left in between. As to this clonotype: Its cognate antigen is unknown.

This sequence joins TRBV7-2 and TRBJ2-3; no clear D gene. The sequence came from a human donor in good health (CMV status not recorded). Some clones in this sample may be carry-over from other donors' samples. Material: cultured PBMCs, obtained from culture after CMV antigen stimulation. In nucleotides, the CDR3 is TGTGCCAGCAGCCCCGGGTTGGCGGCCACGCAGTATTTT. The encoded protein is CASSPGLAATQYF.